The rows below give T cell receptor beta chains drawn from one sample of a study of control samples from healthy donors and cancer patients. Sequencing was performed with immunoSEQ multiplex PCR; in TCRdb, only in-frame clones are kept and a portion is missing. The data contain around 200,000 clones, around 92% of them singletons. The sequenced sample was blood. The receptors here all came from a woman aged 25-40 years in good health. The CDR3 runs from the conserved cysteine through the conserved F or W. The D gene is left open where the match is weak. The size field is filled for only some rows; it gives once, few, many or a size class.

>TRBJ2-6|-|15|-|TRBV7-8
CASSLYPSGANVLTF
TGTGCCAGCAGCTTATACCCCTCTGGGGCCAACGTCCTGACTTTC
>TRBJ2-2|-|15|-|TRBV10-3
CAIGSDGPNTGELFF
TGTGCCATCGGCTCGGACGGGCCGAACACCGGGGAGCTGTTTTTT
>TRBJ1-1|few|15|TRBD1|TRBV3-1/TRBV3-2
CASSQLGTGGAQAFF
TGTGCCAGCAGCCAATTAGGGACAGGGGGGGCTCAAGCTTTCTTT
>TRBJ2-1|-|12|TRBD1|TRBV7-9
CASSLETGGEFF
TGTGCCAGCAGCTTAGAAACAGGGGGCGAGTTCTTC
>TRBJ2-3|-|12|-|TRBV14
CASSQGGDTQYF
TGTGCCAGCAGCCAAGGGGGGGATACGCAGTATTTT
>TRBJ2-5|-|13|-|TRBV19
CASSMKRKETQYF
TGTGCCAGTAGTATGAAACGGAAAGAGACCCAGTACTTC
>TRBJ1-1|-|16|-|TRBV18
CASSPGGLGRNTEAFF
TGTGCCAGCTCACCGGGGGGGCTTGGTAGGAACACTGAAGCTTTCTTT
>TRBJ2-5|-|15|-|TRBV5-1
CASSFGASLQETQYF
TGCGCCAGCAGCTTCGGGGCTAGCTTACAAGAGACCCAGTACTTC
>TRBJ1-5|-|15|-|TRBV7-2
CASSLGRRGDQPQHF
TGTGCCAGCAGCTTAGGGCGTAGGGGAGATCAGCCCCAGCATTTT
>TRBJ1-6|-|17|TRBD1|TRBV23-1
CASSQQGQVDYNSPLHF
TGCGCCAGCAGTCAACAGGGACAGGTAGACTATAATTCACCCCTCCACTTT
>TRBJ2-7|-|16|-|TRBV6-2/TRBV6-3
CASSYAGQGLYYEQYF
TGTGCCAGCAGTTACGCCGGACAGGGACTATACTACGAGCAGTACTTC
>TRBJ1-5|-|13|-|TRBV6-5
CASSNDRNQPQHF
TGTGCCAGCAGCAACGACAGGAATCAGCCCCAGCATTTT
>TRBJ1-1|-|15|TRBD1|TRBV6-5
CASTRQGAGVGEAFF
TGTGCCAGCACCCGACAGGGGGCAGGGGTAGGGGAAGCTTTCTTT